This is a list of T cell receptor beta chains from one sample in a study of blood T cell repertoires in COVID-19. Only in-frame clones appear in the TCRdb table, and some are missing; sequencing was by immunoSEQ multiplex PCR. The table includes about 72,000 clones, 70% to 90% detected once. The specimen sequenced was peripheral blood. These receptors were taken from a man aged 25-40 years with acute or convalescent COVID-19. Each CDR3 is given with its conserved first and last residue.

v_gene	CDR3aa
TRBV18	CASSPPGGDSGNTIYF
TRBV10-3	CAISGKAARGGTDTQYF
TRBV5-4	CASSPRGGRDVGELFF
TRBV6-5	CASKQGAANYGYTF
TRBV7-8	CASSLVGTSRGGSTDTQYF
TRBV20-1	CSVGESLMEKLFF
TRBV6-5	CASIGLSSNNEQFF
TRBV29-1	CSVGGTSLYNEQFF
TRBV30	CAWSAGARGNEKLFF
TRBV6-6	CASRMGQNNSPLHF
TRBV9	CASSVSSTYDEKLFF
TRBV18	CASSPDYLSYEQYF
TRBV5-8	CASSFPPHRSTDTQYF
TRBV4-1	CASSQGRDATNEKLFF
TRBV5-5	CASSLYGSGGEQYF
TRBV5-6	CASSLAASEETQYF
TRBV19	CASRVSDNQPQHF
TRBV6-2/TRBV6-3	CASSYHRGEQFF
TRBV4-1	CASSQGAGDYGYTF
TRBV7-2	CASSLRNPSQETQYF
TRBV7-3	CASSSDRGTGRHYNEQFF
TRBV7-2	CASSLERFTDTQYF
TRBV7-2	CASSLGTGGFSPLHF
TRBV7-7	CASSQSGRGMDEQFF
TRBV14	CASRDKSSYEQYF
TRBV7-3	CASPLLGGYYGYTF
TRBV5-1	CASTQHDNSPLHF
TRBV5-4	CASSLDGGALAKNIQYF
TRBV7-2	CASSLAATSGSITADTQYF
TRBV7-9	CASSLGTSGSDTQYF
TRBV30	CAWLDRRNYEQYF
TRBV18	CASSPLLQGKETQYF
TRBV7-6	CASSFGTGTYEQYF
TRBV6-5	CASSPDRLETQYF
TRBV19	CASSRGQGASEQYF
TRBV14	CASSPGLAGEVSYEQYF
TRBV10-1	CASSDGGRLQETQYF
TRBV28	CASSWVVGPSPLHF
TRBV9	CASSPGTFTDTQYF
TRBV12-3/TRBV12-4	CASSSSTGELFF
TRBV28	CASSPRQGNEQFF
TRBV19	CASSTGLVAGELFF
TRBV21-1	CASSKRGGETQYF
TRBV6-5	CASSLVRSGNTIYF
TRBV7-2	CASSYQTGPSYEQYF
TRBV30	CAWQGPNYGYTF
TRBV12-3/TRBV12-4	CASSKQGQPQHF
TRBV6-5	CASSYTSGDEQFF
TRBV7-2	CASSLARDMDTQYF
TRBV28	CASTHSAGEYYEQYF
TRBV10-3	CATSSGPDYEQYF
TRBV19	CASMGGPGSTIEAFF
TRBV4-3	CASSAIPGVNTDTQYF
TRBV10-3	CAISSRGAGELFF